Listed below are T cell receptor beta chains from one sample, sequenced in a study of shared clonotypes between healthy human individuals. TCRdb keeps only in-frame clones here, not all; method: immunoSEQ multiplex PCR. The repertoire includes over a million clones, around 82% of them detected once, and around 0.61% sits in the top ten. The material sequenced was memory CD4+ T cells from PBMCs. Every receptor here comes from a young man in good health. Some clones in this sample may be carry-over from other donors' samples. Both conserved end residues are part of each CDR3. A D gene is named only where the DNA matches it firmly. Size tells how often a clone was seen (once, few, many) or the class of an expanded clone, and some rows leave it out.

clone size,D gene,J gene,V gene,CDR3 DNA,CDR3 protein
once,-,TRBJ2-7,TRBV11-2,TGTGCCAGCAGCCGGTGGGGTTACGAGCAGTACTTC,CASSRWGYEQYF
-,TRBD2,TRBJ2-7,TRBV11-2,TGTGCCAGCAGCGATCCCCTCCGGAGCGGGAGGGCCGTGTACGAGCAGTACTTC,CASSDPLRSGRAVYEQYF
-,TRBD2,TRBJ2-2,TRBV5-1,TGCGCCAGCAGCCCGACTAGCGGGAGCCCCGCCGGGGAGCTGTTTTTT,CASSPTSGSPAGELFF
-,-,TRBJ1-2,TRBV28,TGTGCCAGCGGTCGGGGGGGAACTAACTATGGCTACACCTTC,CASGRGGTNYGYTF
-,-,TRBJ2-6,TRBV7-9,TGTGCCAGCAGCTTAGTACCGTCGGCAGGGCCTGGGGCCAACGTCCTGACTTTC,CASSLVPSAGPGANVLTF
few,TRBD1,TRBJ1-4,TRBV6-1,TGTGCCAGCAGTCCCGCAGGGGGTAATGAAAAACTGTTTTTT,CASSPAGGNEKLFF
-,-,TRBJ2-4,TRBV5-8,TGTGCCAGCAGCTTGGCCAGATGGGGGGCGGAAAACATTCAGTACTTC,CASSLARWGAENIQYF
-,TRBD2,TRBJ2-7,TRBV11-2,TGTGCCAGCAGCTTAGGCAGCGGGACTAGTATACTCTACGAGCAGTACTTC,CASSLGSGTSILYEQYF
-,-,TRBJ2-4,TRBV10-2,TGCGCCAGCAGTGAGCCCGGGCGCCCCGTTTATTTC,CASSEPGRPVYF
-,-,TRBJ2-2,TRBV7-3,TGTGCCAGCAGCTTAAGGGTCGGGGCGGACACCGGGGAGCTGTTTTTT,CASSLRVGADTGELFF
-,TRBD1,TRBJ2-1,TRBV28,TGTGCCAGCACTCTCGACAGGGGGCGCAATGAGCAGTTCTTC,CASTLDRGRNEQFF
-,-,TRBJ1-3,TRBV6-6,TGTGCCAGCAGTTACTCTGGGGAGGCTGGAAACACCATATATTTT,CASSYSGEAGNTIYF
few,-,TRBJ2-1,TRBV2,TGTGCCAGCGGGCTCACGAACGGGCAGTTCTTC,CASGLTNGQFF
-,-,TRBJ2-5,TRBV29-1,TGCAGCGTTGCTCGGACAGTACAAGAGACCCAGTACTTC,CSVARTVQETQYF
-,-,TRBJ1-2,TRBV6-5,TGTGCCAGCAGTTACCGTACAGACTATGGCTACACCTTC,CASSYRTDYGYTF
-,-,TRBJ2-1,TRBV5-1,TGCGCCAGCAGCTTGGAAGCGCCGAGCTCCTACAATGAGCAGTTCTTC,CASSLEAPSSYNEQFF
-,-,TRBJ2-3,TRBV6-1,TGTGCCAGCAGTGTCTTTAGCGGCGCAGATACGCAGTATTTT,CASSVFSGADTQYF
-,-,TRBJ1-1,TRBV29-1,TGCAGCGTCGTCCCGAGGACTGAAGCTTTCTTT,CSVVPRTEAFF
-,TRBD2,TRBJ2-1,TRBV11-1,TGTGCCAGCAACCCCCTAGCGGGAGTTTCGGGTGAGCAGTTCTTC,CASNPLAGVSGEQFF
-,TRBD1,TRBJ2-7,TRBV7-9,TGTGCCAGCAGCACGACAGGGGGAGGCTACGAGCAGTACTTC,CASSTTGGGYEQYF
-,-,TRBJ2-1,TRBV6-4,TGTGCCAGCGCCCAGGACCCGGGTGTTGGCAATGAGCAGTTCTTC,CASAQDPGVGNEQFF
few,TRBD1,TRBJ1-2,TRBV6-6,TGTGCCAGCAGTCAACCTCAGGACAGGGGCGCCTATGGCTACACCTTC,CASSQPQDRGAYGYTF
-,-,TRBJ2-5,TRBV4-2,TGTGCCAGCAGCCTGGCACACAATAGAGAGACCCAGTACTTC,CASSLAHNRETQYF
-,-,TRBJ1-4,TRBV28,TGTGCCAGCAGCCCCGGACCGAGAAAACTGTTTTTT,CASSPGPRKLFF
-,-,TRBJ2-1,TRBV10-3,TGTGCCATCAGTGACTTAAGGGAGCAGTTCTTC,CAISDLREQFF
few,-,TRBJ1-1,TRBV5-1,TGCGCCAGCAGCTTGGGCCCTGAAGCTTTCTTT,CASSLGPEAFF
-,-,TRBJ1-1,TRBV5-6,TGTGCCAGCAGCAACCTCAAAGTTGGGGTGATGAACACTGAAGCTTTCTTT,CASSNLKVGVMNTEAFF
once,TRBD2,TRBJ2-3,TRBV5-6,TGTGCCAGCAGAACAAGGACTAGCGGGAGTAAGCGGAGGAATACGCAGTATTTT,CASRTRTSGSKRRNTQYF
-,-,TRBJ2-7,TRBV28,TGTGCCAGCAGCCCACCCTGGGGATCTACCTACGAGCAGTACTTC,CASSPPWGSTYEQYF
-,-,TRBJ1-2,TRBV19,TGTGCCAGTAGTCTAACAGGCCCAACTTACTATGGCTACACCTTC,CASSLTGPTYYGYTF
many,TRBD1,TRBJ1-6,TRBV4-2,TGTGCCAGCAGCCAAGATGGCAGGGGGAACTCACCCCTCCACTTT,CASSQDGRGNSPLHF
-,TRBD1,TRBJ2-5,TRBV18,TGTGCCAGCTCACCACCGGACAGGGGGCAATCGGAGACCCAGTACTTC,CASSPPDRGQSETQYF
-,-,TRBJ2-2,TRBV5-1,TGCGCCAGCAGCTTAGTAGGGGCCGGGGAGCTGTTTTTT,CASSLVGAGELFF
-,-,TRBJ1-1,TRBV6-1,TGTGCCAGCAGTAGTAACCCGGGGGGCGGAACTGAAGCTTTCTTT,CASSSNPGGGTEAFF
many,-,TRBJ2-7,TRBV6-1,TGTGCCAGCAGCGACCACTTCGAGCAGTACTTC,CASSDHFEQYF
-,-,TRBJ2-5,TRBV5-4,TGTGCCAGCAGCTTGATGGGCAGGGCACAAGAGACCCAGTACTTC,CASSLMGRAQETQYF
-,-,TRBJ2-7,TRBV6-1,TGTGCCAGCAGTGCAACAGGGAGCGAGCAGTACTTC,CASSATGSEQYF
-,-,TRBJ2-6,TRBV2,TGTGCCAGCAGGGCGTCCGGGGCCAACGTCCTGACTTTC,CASRASGANVLTF
-,-,TRBJ1-2,TRBV28,TGTGCCAGCAGTCCCACCGGGGGGGTTCTGTATGGCTACACCTTC,CASSPTGGVLYGYTF
few,-,TRBJ2-5,TRBV18,TGTGCCAGCTCACCGGCTCGGCGGGTTCGGGAGACCCAGTACTTC,CASSPARRVRETQYF
-,-,TRBJ1-4,TRBV5-1,TGCGCCAGCAGCCCCAACAGGGACGGTGAAAAACTGTTTTTT,CASSPNRDGEKLFF
-,-,TRBJ1-1,TRBV30,TGTGCCTGGAGGCCCGAAGAGGCGGGCAGGCAAAGCCCTATCACTGAAGCTTTCTTT,CAWRPEEAGRQSPITEAFF
many,-,TRBJ2-2,TRBV5-8,TGTGCCAGCAGCTTCCCAGGGGAAGTTCCCGGGGAGCTGTTTTTT,CASSFPGEVPGELFF
-,-,TRBJ2-7,TRBV5-6,TGTGCCAGCAGCTTGGGGGCGGAAAGCTCCTACGAGCAGTACTTC,CASSLGAESSYEQYF
-,-,TRBJ1-1,TRBV7-9,TGTGCCAGCAGGGGCCTGGGGATGAACACTGAAGCTTTCTTT,CASRGLGMNTEAFF
-,-,TRBJ2-3,TRBV7-3,TGTGCCAGCAGCCCACCAGGAGATACGCAGTATTTT,CASSPPGDTQYF
-,TRBD1,TRBJ1-2,TRBV7-2,TGTGCCAGCAGCCCATCCCGAGACAGGGGACCAGGAGGCTACACCTTC,CASSPSRDRGPGGYTF
-,-,TRBJ2-1,TRBV5-1,TGCGCCAGCAGCCGCTGGACAGCCACCTACAATGAGCAGTTCTTC,CASSRWTATYNEQFF
-,TRBD2,TRBJ2-7,TRBV15,TGTGCCACCAGCAGAGGCGGGAGCTCCTACGAGCAGTACTTC,CATSRGGSSYEQYF
-,-,TRBJ1-2,TRBV6-4,TGTGCCAGCAGTGCGGGGTATGGCTACACCTTC,CASSAGYGYTF